This TCR beta chain comes out of a study of T cells in Graves' hyperthyroidism and ophthalmopathy. From germline, CDR1 is SNHLY and CDR2 FYNNEI. The CDR3 spans 15 residues. V was cut by 3 bases and J by 5 bases, with 13 bases left in between. In making diagnoses, clinical symptoms, serum thyroxine and TRAb, thyroid ultrasound and orbital computed tomography were all used. Amplification of TCR beta CDR3 regions used RNA as the template. The HTBI primer set was used in a first-round RT-PCR of the TCR CDR3. TCRdb re-called the multiplex PCR reads with MiXCR, one entry per CDR3 protein. This sample has 540,000 or so distinct CDR3 sequences, with roughly 46% found just once. This clonotype came up many times.

The chain employs TRBV2 and TRBJ1-4, with D hard to call. Sequences were obtained from peripheral blood or thyroid tissue (not recorded which). This TCR was sampled from an adult woman with Graves' disease, either hyperthyroidism or ophthalmopathy (not recorded which). Written as DNA, the CDR3 is TGTGCCAGCAGTGAGGTGGACGGACTGAATGAAAAACTGTTTTTT. Translating it yields CASSEVDGLNEKLFF.